Below, 22 T cell receptor beta chains from the same sample are listed, as sequenced in a study of T cells in Graves' hyperthyroidism and ophthalmopathy (dated by TCRdb to about 2019). The library was produced with multiplex PCR. TCRdb records Illumina HiSeq 2000 as the sequencer. The TCR beta CDR3 regions were amplified from RNA transcripts. The first round of RT-PCR for the TCR CDR3 was performed with the HTBI primer set and the Qiagen OneStep RT-PCR kit. The public reads were reanalyzed by TCRdb: fastp trimming at Q25, MiXCR alignment, in-frame beta chains only. Each record represents a unique CDR3 protein, reported with the most common genes and DNA among its rows. Within this sample are approximately 590,000 distinct CDR3 sequences, with 15% to 19% of them counted one time only. Of the sample, 7.3% is held by the ten largest clones. The sample taken for sequencing was blood. The receptor set was obtained from a woman aged 30 to 39 with Graves' hyperthyroidism.

The chain couples TRBV2 to TRBJ2-7; 10 nucleotides line up with TRBD2. Per the germline V gene, CDR1 is SNHLY and CDR2 is FYNNEI. J lost 3 bases, V lost 6 bases, and 8 bases had no gene match. The CDR3 runs 15 residues. CDR3 amino acids: CASSPSGRGGYEQYF. CDR3 DNA: TGTGCCAGCAGCCCCAGCGGGAGGGGAGGCTACGAGCAGTACTTC.

The CDR3 DNA is TGTGCCAGCAGCCCGGGAGGCCCACCCTACAATGAGCAGTTCTTC. Translating gives CASSPGGPPYNEQFF. V gene TRBV5-5 combines with J gene TRBJ2-1; 7 nucleotides align to TRBD2. The V gene end was trimmed by 4 bases and the J gene end by 2 bases; junction bases not matched to a gene: 6. From germline, CDR1 is SGHKS and CDR2 YYEKEE (reference sequence). The length of the CDR3 is 15 residues. The whole variable domain, remainder taken from reference TRBV5-5 and TRBJ2-1, is DAGVTQSPTHLIKTRGQQVTLRCSPISGHKSVSWYQQVLGQGPQFIFQYYEKEERGRGNFPDRFSARQFPNYSSELNVNALLLGDSALYLCASSPGGPPYNEQFFGPGTRLTVL.

This clonotype occurred many times. The rearrangement uses TRBV29-1 and TRBJ2-6; D is uncertain. CDR3 length: 14 amino acids. The germline gives CDR1 SQVTM, CDR2 ANQGSEA. V shed 6 bases and J shed 3 bases, with 12 bases lying between them. CDR3 in amino acids: CSVRWGSGANVLTF. In DNA form, the CDR3 reads TGCAGCGTCCGATGGGGTAGTGGGGCCAACGTCCTGACTTTC.

A note on this clonotype: Given a much more abundant clone one base away, this may be a read error. The chain employs TRBV20-1 and TRBJ2-3; 7 bases are a match to TRBD2. The CDR3 runs 14 residues. Germline values: CDR1 DFQATT, CDR2 SNEGSKA (reference sequence). V gave up 3 bases and J gave up 4 bases; unmatched junction bases: 7. The CDR3 reads CSASIGGGADTQYF. The CDR3 DNA reads TGCAGTGCTAGCATTGGCGGGGGTGCAGATACGCAGTATTTT.

In this sample, this clonotype turned up many times. This chain joins TRBV7-2 and TRBJ2-2; weak D call: TRBD2 (6 bases). The CDR3 consists of 16 residues. With 5 bases removed from V and 1 base from J, the gap between germline ends came to 14 bases. Germline values: CDR1 SGHTA, CDR2 FQGNSA. The CDR3 region is CASSQAGGGNTGELFF. The CDR3 region has the DNA TGTGCCAGCAGCCAAGCGGGTGGAGGGAACACCGGGGAGCTGTTTTTT.

The chain combines TRBV29-1 with TRBJ2-1; 7 bases align to TRBD2. Germline assignment: CDR1 SQVTM and CDR2 ANQGSEA. The J segment lost 5 bases and the V segment lost 3 bases, leaving 7 bases of the junction unmatched. The CDR3 sequence is 14 residues long. CDR3 residues: CSVDCGSSDNEQFF. In DNA form, the CDR3 reads TGCAGCGTTGATTGCGGGAGTTCTGACAATGAGCAGTTCTTC.

At least ten counts were recorded for this clonotype. The chain links TRBV3-1 to TRBJ2-7; 9 nucleotides align to TRBD2. V shed 8 bases and J 7 bases; nucleotides not matched to a gene: 12. There are 14 residues in the CDR3. The V gene's germline CDR1 is LGHDT and CDR2 YNNKEL (reference sequence). CDR3: CASARAGGPQEQYF. The DNA of the CDR3 is TGTGCCAGCGCGAGGGCGGGAGGGCCTCAAGAGCAGTACTTC.

This clonotype showed up just a few times. The chain couples TRBV18 to TRBJ2-1, with 9 bases fitting TRBD1. Germline assignment: CDR1 KGHSH and CDR2 LQKENI. Unmatched junction bases numbered 6, after V lost 3 bases and J lost 3 bases. The CDR3 consists of 16 residues. The CDR3 reads CASSPRGTGYYNEQFF. The DNA for the CDR3 is TGTGCCAGCTCACCCCGAGGGACAGGGTACTACAATGAGCAGTTCTTC. Using reference TRBV18 and TRBJ2-1 for the parts outside the CDR3, the full variable domain is NAGVMQNPRHLVRRRGQEARLRCSPMKGHSHVYWYRQLPEEGLKFMVYLQKENIIDESGMPKERFSAEFPKEGPSILRIQQVVRGDSAAYFCASSPRGTGYYNEQFFGPGTRLTVL.

This chain uses TRBV7-2 with TRBJ2-5; a weak D match, TRBD1 (5 bases). This CDR3 spans 14 amino acids. Germline-derived CDR1 and CDR2 are SGHTA and FQGNSA. Trimming removed 5 bases at V and 5 bases at J, with 15 bases between. CDR3: CASSRAWGQETQYF. In nucleotides, the CDR3 is TGTGCCAGCAGCCGGGCGTGGGGCCAGGAGACCCAGTACTTC.

This clonotype has a handful of counts. The chain carries TRBV30 and TRBJ2-4; 8 nucleotides align to TRBD2. Trimming removed 1 base from V and 0 bases from J; junction bases left unmatched: 17. CDR1 is GTSNPN and CDR2 is SVGIG in the germline V gene (reference sequence). There are 20 residues in the CDR3. Written as DNA, the CDR3 is TGTGCCTGGAGTGAGGCCCAAGGAGCGGGAGTCCCCTTAGCCAAAAACATTCAGTACTTC. Translating gives CAWSEAQGAGVPLAKNIQYF. Using reference TRBV30 and TRBJ2-4 for the parts outside the CDR3, the full variable domain is SQTIHQWPATLVQPVGSPLSLECTVEGTSNPNLYWYRQAAGRGLQLLFYSVGIGQISSEVPQNLSASRPQDRQFILSSKKLLLSDSGFYLCAWSEAQGAGVPLAKNIQYFGAGTRLSVL.

CDR3 protein: CASSPLDGGGQNGYTF. In DNA form, the CDR3 reads TGTGCCAGCTCACCCCTCGATGGTGGAGGTCAAAATGGCTACACCTTC. This chain joins TRBV18 and TRBJ1-2; D is unresolved. CDR3 length equals 16 residues. Per germline, CDR1 KGHSH and CDR2 LQKENI. Deletions cut 3 bases from V and 6 bases from J, with 20 bases between.

This clonotype was observed a handful of times. This chain joins TRBV6-1 and TRBJ2-3; TRBD2 agrees at 8 bases. The CDR3 consists of 16 residues. From germline, CDR1 is MNHNS and CDR2 SASEGT. Trimming took 4 bases from V and 2 from J; bases not matched to a gene: 8. The CDR3 DNA is TGTGCCAGCAGTGTAAGGCGGGAGGAGCTCACAGATACGCAGTATTTT. This encodes CASSVRREELTDTQYF.

With regard to this clonotype: This CDR3 fails to terminate in the conserved phenylalanine or tryptophan, so it likely reflects a read error. V gene TRBV5-1 combines with J gene TRBJ2-1; 10 bases are shared with TRBD2. Unmatched junction bases numbered 5, after V lost 3 bases and J lost 2 bases. The CDR3 runs 16 residues. Per the germline V gene, CDR1 is SGHRS and CDR2 is YFSETQ. The CDR3 DNA reads TGCGCCAGCAGCTCAGCGGGAGGGGGCCCCTACAATGAGCAGTTCTCC. This sequence encodes CASSSAGGGPYNEQFS.

This clonotype was counted many times. The J gene is TRBJ2-7, the V gene TRBV7-2; D is unresolved. From germline, CDR1 is SGHTA and CDR2 FQGNSA. The CDR3 is made up of 15 amino acids. The ends were cut back, 2 bases at V and 5 bases at J, with 16 bases in the middle. The CDR3 region has the DNA TGTGCCAGCAGCTTATCTCGGGCGCGATCCAACGAGCAGTACTTC. Translating gives CASSLSRARSNEQYF.

This clonotype appeared a few times. This chain connects TRBV9 to TRBJ2-1; 10 bases are a match to TRBD2. The V and J ends lost 0 bases and 4 bases, in that order; junction bases with no gene match: 1. This CDR3 has 15 amino acids. Germline loops: CDR1 SGDLS, CDR2 YYNGEE. Here the CDR3 reads CASSVVLAGYNEQFF. The CDR3 nucleotides read TGTGCCAGCAGCGTAGTACTAGCGGGGTACAATGAGCAGTTCTTC.

Ten or more counts support this clonotype. The rearrangement uses TRBV18 and TRBJ2-1, with a possible D match to TRBD2 (6 bases). The CDR3 sequence is 15 residues long. CDR1 and CDR2 from the germline V gene are KGHSH and LQKENI. Trimming cost V 0 bases and J 6 bases, with 12 bases left between them. The CDR3: CASSPPRGRSNEQFF. CDR3 nucleotides: TGTGCCAGCTCACCACCACGTGGGAGGAGCAATGAGCAGTTCTTC.

This clonotype was recorded many times. In DNA, the CDR3 is TGCAGCGTTGATTCGGCTAGCGGAAACACCATATATTTT. Translated, it gives CSVDSASGNTIYF. V usage is TRBV29-1 and J usage is TRBJ1-3, with unresolved D. The V end lost 3 bases, the J end lost 4 bases, and 10 bases lay between the germline ends. The length of the CDR3 is 13 residues. From germline, CDR1 is SQVTM and CDR2 ANQGSEA. Combining the CDR3 with reference TRBV29-1 and TRBJ1-3 gives the whole variable domain SAVISQKPSRDICQRGTSLTIQCQVDSQVTMMFWYRQQPGQSLTLIATANQGSEATYESGFVIDKFPISRPNLTFSTLTVSNMSPEDSSIYLCSVDSASGNTIYFGEGSWLTVV.

In its sample, this clonotype was seen many times. The chain joins TRBV5-1 to TRBJ2-1, with D perhaps matching TRBD2 (5 bases). The CDR3 length is 11 residues. V was shortened by 4 bases and J by 8 bases, with 7 bases between the two germline ends. CDR1 and CDR2 (germline): SGHRS, YFSETQ. The CDR3 coding sequence is TGCGCCAGCAGCACTAGTTATGAGCAGTTCTTC. Amino acids: CASSTSYEQFF.

This chain links TRBV4-1 with TRBJ1-5; D remains ambiguous. CDR3 length: 13 residues. Trimming cost V 0 bases and J 7 bases, with 7 bases left between them. Germline V lookup: CDR1 MGHRA, CDR2 YSYEKL. The CDR3 spells CASSQDLFQPQHF. DNA of the CDR3: TGCGCCAGCAGCCAAGATTTATTCCAGCCCCAGCATTTT.

This clonotype showed up just a few times. The chain uses TRBV10-3 and TRBJ2-2; weak D call: TRBD2 (6 bases). There are 15 residues in the CDR3. Germline CDR1 is ENHRY and CDR2 is SYGVKD. The V end lost 4 bases, the J end lost 5 bases, and 14 bases lay between the germline ends. The CDR3 region is CAISAPSEGTGELFF. The CDR3 DNA follows: TGTGCCATCAGTGCACCGTCGGAGGGTACCGGGGAGCTGTTTTTT.

There are many counts of this clonotype. The J gene is TRBJ2-5, the V gene TRBV24-1; D may correspond to TRBD1 or TRBD2 (5 bases each). With 4 bases removed from V and 5 bases from J, the gap between germline ends came to 10 bases. There are 13 residues in the CDR3. The germline gives CDR1 KGHDR, CDR2 SFDVKD. The CDR3 coding sequence is TGTGCCACCAGTGAACCCGGGACGGAGACCCAGTACTTC. It specifies CATSEPGTETQYF.

This sequence joins TRBV5-1 and TRBJ2-3; D ambiguous. In germline, CDR1 is SGHRS, CDR2 YFSETQ. The germline V and J ends were trimmed by 4 bases and 2 bases, with 8 bases remaining between them. The CDR3 contains 13 residues. The CDR3 loop is CASSKGVTDTQYF. The DNA for the CDR3 is TGCGCCAGCAGCAAGGGCGTCACAGATACGCAGTATTTT.